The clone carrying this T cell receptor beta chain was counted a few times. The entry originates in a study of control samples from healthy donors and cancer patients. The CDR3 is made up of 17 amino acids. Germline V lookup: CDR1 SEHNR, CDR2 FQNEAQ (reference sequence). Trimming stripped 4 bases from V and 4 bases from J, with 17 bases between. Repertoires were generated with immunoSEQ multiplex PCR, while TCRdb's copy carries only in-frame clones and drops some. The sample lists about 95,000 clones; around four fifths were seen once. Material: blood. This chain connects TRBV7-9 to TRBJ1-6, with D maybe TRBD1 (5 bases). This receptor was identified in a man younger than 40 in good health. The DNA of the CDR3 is TGTGCCAGCAGCTCCAAACCCGGCCCAGGGTATAATTCACCCCTCCACTTT. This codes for CASSSKPGPGYNSPLHF.